The entry below describes one T cell receptor beta chain. The entry originates in a study of blood T cell repertoires in COVID-19. As for the study in general: Sites across the United States, Italy and Spain contributed samples from acute and convalescent COVID-19. PBMCs, B-cell-depleted T cells, or T cells provided the cDNA or gDNA that made up the material.

In the study's own analysis: Amplification with reference gene primers provided the estimates of nucleated cell counts. Some clones are missing from TCRdb's copy, which holds only in-frame ones; the method was immunoSEQ multiplex PCR. V, J and clone size are taken as reported in that table, and D and trimming were inferred from the DNA itself. The sample has about 210,000 clones; 80% are singletons. Trimming stripped 5 bases from V and 3 bases from J, with 6 bases between. The CDR3 has 12 residues. The clonotype was recovered from a man between 60 and 75 years old with acute or convalescent COVID-19. The chain recombines TRBV23-1 with TRBJ2-3; D remains unclear. TRBV23-1 is flagged as an ORF with uncertain function. The specimen was peripheral blood. CDR3 nucleotide sequence: TGCGCCAGCAGTGCTAGTACAGATACGCAGTATTTT. It codes for CASSASTDTQYF.